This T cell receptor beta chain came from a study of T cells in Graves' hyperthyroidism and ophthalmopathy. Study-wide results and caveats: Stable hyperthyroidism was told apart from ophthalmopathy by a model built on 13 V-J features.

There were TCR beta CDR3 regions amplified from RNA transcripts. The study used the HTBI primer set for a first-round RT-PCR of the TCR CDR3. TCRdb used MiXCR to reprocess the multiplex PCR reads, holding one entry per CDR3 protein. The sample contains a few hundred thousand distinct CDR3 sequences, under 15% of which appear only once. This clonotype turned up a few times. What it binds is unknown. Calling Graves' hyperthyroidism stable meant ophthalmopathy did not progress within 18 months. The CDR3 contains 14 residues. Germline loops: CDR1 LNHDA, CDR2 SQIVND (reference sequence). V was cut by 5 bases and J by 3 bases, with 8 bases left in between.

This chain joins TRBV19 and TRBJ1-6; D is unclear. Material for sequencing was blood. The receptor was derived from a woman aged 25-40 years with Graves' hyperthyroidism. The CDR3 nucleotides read TGTGCCAGTAGTGAGGGTGACTATAATTCACCCCTCCACTTT. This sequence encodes CASSEGDYNSPLHF.